The 18 T cell receptor beta chains below were found in one sample sequenced in a study of blood T cell repertoires in COVID-19. Sequencing used immunoSEQ multiplex PCR; TCRdb keeps in-frame clones, though not all of them. This repertoire shows over 200,000 clones, almost 85% found once; its top ten account for 15%. Material for sequencing was PBMCs or T cells enriched from blood (not recorded which). The receptors here all came from a man aged 35-49 years who had recovered from COVID-19.

This clone has a handful of counts. This sequence joins TRBV19 and TRBJ1-2; 7 nucleotides align to TRBD1. Trimming cost V 7 bases and J 1 base; bases outside gene matches: 9. The CDR3 has 15 residues. Germline V gene data show CDR1 as LNHDA and CDR2 as SQIVND (reference sequence). The CDR3 here is CASTLRQGLNYGYTF. CDR3 sequence (DNA): TGTGCCAGTACTCTCAGACAGGGCCTTAACTATGGCTACACCTTC.

This chain joins TRBV9 and TRBJ2-1, with no clear D. Per germline, CDR1 SGDLS and CDR2 YYNGEE. The V end was cut by 6 bases, the J end by 0 bases, with 16 bases between. The CDR3 is made up of 16 amino acids. The DNA for the CDR3 is TGTGCCAGCACCGTGAATTCTATTAGCTCCTACAATGAGCAGTTCTTC. Residues: CASTVNSISSYNEQFF.

This chain links TRBV11-2 with TRBJ2-3; D remains ambiguous. Germline CDR1 SGHAT, CDR2 FQNNGV. The V end lost 3 bases, the J end lost 2 bases, and 12 bases lay between the germline ends. This CDR3 region has 15 residues. The CDR3 DNA sequence: TGTGCCAGCAGCTTGATTTATCAGAACACAGATACGCAGTATTTT. Its translation is CASSLIYQNTDTQYF.

This clone has only a few counts. The gene calls are TRBV5-1 and TRBJ1-5; D possibly corresponds to TRBD1 (6 bases). Trimming pared 1 base from V and 1 base from J, leaving 6 bases between. This CDR3 has 14 amino acids. Germline lookup yields CDR1 SGHRS and CDR2 YFSETQ. DNA of the CDR3: TGCGCCAGCAGCTTGACAGGGAGCAATCAGCCCCAGCATTTT. It codes for CASSLTGSNQPQHF.

The chain has TRBV10-3 and TRBJ2-1; D is possibly TRBD2 (5 bases). Trimming took off 6 bases at V and 2 bases at J, with 11 bases between the two ends. The CDR3 extends over 14 amino acids. The germline CDR1 and CDR2 sequences are ENHRY and SYGVKD. CDR3 bases: TGTGCCATCAGGGAGGCCGGGACCTACAATGAGCAGTTCTTC. Translation: CAIREAGTYNEQFF.

The CDR3 loop is CASSEFSGNTIYF. The CDR3 coding sequence is TGTGCCAGCTCGGAATTCTCGGGGAACACCATATATTTT. V is TRBV7-9 and J is TRBJ1-3, with D uncertain. Germline CDR1 and CDR2: SEHNR and FQNEAQ (reference sequence). This CDR3 comprises 13 residues. Trimming pared 8 bases from V and 7 bases from J, leaving 15 bases between.

This clone occurred a few times. This CDR3 is CATTQGIHYGYTF. In nucleotides, the CDR3 is TGTGCCACAACACAGGGAATACACTATGGCTACACCTTC. The chain uses TRBV16 and TRBJ1-2, with a tentative D call TRBD1 (6 bases). Germline-derived CDR1 and CDR2 are KGHSY and FQNENV. With 10 bases removed from V and 3 bases from J, the gap between germline ends came to 15 bases. This CDR3 contains 13 residues.

A single count supports this clone. The chain couples TRBV7-3 to TRBJ2-7; the match to TRBD1 covers 7 bases. The length of the CDR3 is 13 residues. V trimming: 5 bases; J trimming: 3 bases; junction bases outside the gene matches: 4. Germline lookup yields CDR1 SGHTA and CDR2 FQGTGA. The CDR3 reads CASSTRQGYEQYF. The CDR3 DNA is TGTGCCAGCAGCACACGACAGGGCTACGAGCAGTACTTC.

The V gene is TRBV10-2, the J gene TRBJ2-5; a weak D match, TRBD1 (5 bases). V lost 7 bases and J 5 bases, leaving 11 bases between the germline ends. Germline values: CDR1 WSHSY, CDR2 SAAADI. CDR3 size: 12 residues. The CDR3 region has the DNA TGCGCCAGCAACCCAGGGTGGGAGACCCAGTACTTC. Residues: CASNPGWETQYF.

This clone was seen a handful of times. V gene TRBV5-4 combines with J gene TRBJ1-4; possible D gene TRBD1, 6 bases. The CDR3 runs 14 residues. Germline V gene data show CDR1 as SGHNT and CDR2 as YYREEE (reference sequence). Trimming pared 2 bases from V and 8 bases from J, leaving 13 bases between. This CDR3 is CASSFTGSGEKLFF. The CDR3 nucleotides are TGTGCCAGCAGCTTTACAGGGTCGGGCGAAAAACTGTTTTTT.

The genes are TRBV7-9 and TRBJ1-6; D may be TRBD1 (5 bases). Per germline, CDR1 SEHNR and CDR2 FQNEAQ (reference sequence). V lost 3 bases to trimming and J lost 9 bases, with 6 bases between them. This CDR3 is built from 12 residues. The CDR3 is CASSFGGSPLHF. CDR3 coding DNA: TGTGCCAGCAGCTTCGGGGGTTCACCCCTCCACTTT.

This chain links TRBV3-1 (or the pseudogene TRBV3-2) with TRBJ1-1; D gene ambiguous. The CDR3 consists of 14 residues. The V and J ends lost 1 base and 5 bases respectively, with 11 bases between them. Per germline, CDR1 LGHDT and CDR2 YNNKEL (reference sequence). In nucleotides, the CDR3 is TGTGCCAGCAGCCAAGTTTACCTAGTTACTGAAGCTTTCTTT. Amino acids: CASSQVYLVTEAFF.

The V and J genes are TRBV30 and TRBJ2-3; D remains unclear. The germline V gene encodes CDR1 GTSNPN and CDR2 SVGIG (reference sequence). V was shortened by 3 bases and J by 4 bases, with 14 bases between the two germline ends. The CDR3 runs to 14 residues. The CDR3 here is CAWSAPFSADTQYF. The CDR3 DNA sequence: TGTGCCTGGAGCGCCCCTTTCTCGGCAGATACGCAGTATTTT.

The chain employs TRBV27 and TRBJ2-1; D is unclear. The CDR3 totals 13 residues. Germline CDR1 reads MNHEY; CDR2 reads SMNVEV (reference sequence). The V gene lost 3 bases and the J gene lost 6 bases, with 9 bases spanning the gap. Written as DNA, the CDR3 is TGTGCCAGCAGTTTGTTCCCAATCAATGAGCAGTTCTTC. This codes for CASSLFPINEQFF.

The CDR3 nucleotides read TGTGCCAGCAGTTACCCGGACAGTGGAAACACCATATATTTT. Its protein product is CASSYPDSGNTIYF. The rearrangement uses TRBV6-2 or TRBV6-3 and TRBJ1-3; D perhaps matches TRBD1 (6 bases). The germline V gene encodes CDR1 MNHEY and CDR2 SVGEGT. CDR3 length equals 14 residues. V lost 2 bases and J lost 3, with 8 bases in between.

The CDR3 loop reads CASSEALGRGSETQYF. The CDR3 bases are TGTGCCAGCAGTGAAGCTCTAGGCAGGGGCAGCGAGACCCAGTACTTC. V is TRBV2 and J is TRBJ2-5; D perhaps matches TRBD1 (6 bases). The germline CDR1 and CDR2 sequences are SNHLY and FYNNEI. The CDR3 contains 16 residues. The V and J ends lost 0 bases and 5 bases respectively, with 16 bases between them.

The rearrangement uses TRBV28 and TRBJ1-6, with TRBD1 identical over 7 bases. This CDR3 contains 15 residues. Germline V gives CDR1 MDHEN, CDR2 SYDVKM. J was trimmed by 7 bases and V by 2 bases; bases with no gene match: 5. In DNA form, the CDR3 reads TGTGCCAGCAGTTTAAGTGACAGGGTCAATTCACCCCTCCACTTT. Translation: CASSLSDRVNSPLHF. Full variable domain (rest looked up from reference TRBV28 and TRBJ1-6): DVKVTQSSRYLVKRTGEKVFLECVQDMDHENMFWYRQDPGLGLRLIYFSYDVKMKEKGDIPEGYSVSREKKERFSLILESASTNQTSMYLCASSLSDRVNSPLHFGNGTRLTVT.

The rearrangement joins TRBV5-5 to TRBJ2-3; TRBD1 agrees at 10 bases. The CDR3 consists of 11 residues. The germline gives CDR1 SGHKS, CDR2 YYEKEE (reference sequence). V lost 3 bases, J lost 15 bases, and 4 bases stayed unmatched. In nucleotides, the CDR3 is TGTGCCAGCAGCTCCGGGACAGGGGTTTATTTT. The encoded protein is CASSSGTGVYF.